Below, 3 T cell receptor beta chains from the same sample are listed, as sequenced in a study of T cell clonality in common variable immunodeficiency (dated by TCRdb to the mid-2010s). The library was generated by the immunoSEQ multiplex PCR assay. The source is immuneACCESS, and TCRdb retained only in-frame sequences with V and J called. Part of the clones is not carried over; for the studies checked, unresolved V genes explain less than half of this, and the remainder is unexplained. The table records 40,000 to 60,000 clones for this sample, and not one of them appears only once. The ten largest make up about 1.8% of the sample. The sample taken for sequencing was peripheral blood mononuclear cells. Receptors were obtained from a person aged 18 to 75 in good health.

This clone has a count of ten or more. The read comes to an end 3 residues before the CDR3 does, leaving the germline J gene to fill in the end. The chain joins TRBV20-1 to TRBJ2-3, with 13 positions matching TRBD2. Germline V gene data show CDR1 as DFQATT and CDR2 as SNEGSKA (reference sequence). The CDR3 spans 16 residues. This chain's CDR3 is CSARGTSGMYQETQYF. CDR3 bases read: TGCAGTGCTAGGGGGACTAGCGGGATGTACCAAGAGACG.

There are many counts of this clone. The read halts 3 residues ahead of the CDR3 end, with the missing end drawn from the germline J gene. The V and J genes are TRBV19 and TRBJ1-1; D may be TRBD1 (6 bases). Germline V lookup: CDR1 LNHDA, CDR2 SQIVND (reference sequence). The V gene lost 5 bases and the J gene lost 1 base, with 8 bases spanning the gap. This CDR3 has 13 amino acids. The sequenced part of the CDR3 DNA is TGTGCCAGTAGTGACAGGTGGAACACTGAA. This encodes CASSDRWNTE. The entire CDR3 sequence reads CASSDRWNTEAFF.

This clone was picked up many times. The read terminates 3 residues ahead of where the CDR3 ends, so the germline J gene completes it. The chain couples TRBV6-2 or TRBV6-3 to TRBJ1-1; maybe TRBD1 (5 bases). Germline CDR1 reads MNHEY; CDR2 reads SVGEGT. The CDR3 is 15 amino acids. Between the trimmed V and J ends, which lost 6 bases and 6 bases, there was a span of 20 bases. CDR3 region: CASSPSQDPGPEAFF. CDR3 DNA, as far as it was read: TGTGCCAGCAGCCCCTCACAGGACCCCGGCCCTGAA.